This entry concerns a single T cell receptor beta chain. Per germline, CDR1 MNHNY and CDR2 SVGAGI (reference sequence). This CDR3 is 14 amino acids long. V lost 6 bases and J 0 bases, leaving 11 bases between the germline ends. This record comes from a study of blood T cell repertoires in COVID-19. Whole-study context: Whether acute or convalescent, the COVID-19 samples came from the United States, Italy and Spain. T cells, B-cell-depleted T cells, or PBMCs supplied cDNA or gDNA.

Original handling: From reference gene primer amplification, estimates of nucleated cell counts were derived. The assay was immunoSEQ multiplex PCR, and TCRdb's table has in-frame clones only and misses some. V, J and clone size were drawn from that table, and D and trimming were deduced from the DNA. The sample contains around 170,000 clones, 88% of which appear only once. Sequencing was carried out using peripheral blood. This sequence originates from a man between 60 and 75 years old with acute or convalescent COVID-19. The V call is TRBV6-6, the J call TRBJ1-1; tentative D call: TRBD1 (5 bases). CDR3 nucleotide sequence: TGTGCCAGCAGCCTCACAGGAGTGAACACTGAAGCTTTCTTT. It yields the protein CASSLTGVNTEAFF.